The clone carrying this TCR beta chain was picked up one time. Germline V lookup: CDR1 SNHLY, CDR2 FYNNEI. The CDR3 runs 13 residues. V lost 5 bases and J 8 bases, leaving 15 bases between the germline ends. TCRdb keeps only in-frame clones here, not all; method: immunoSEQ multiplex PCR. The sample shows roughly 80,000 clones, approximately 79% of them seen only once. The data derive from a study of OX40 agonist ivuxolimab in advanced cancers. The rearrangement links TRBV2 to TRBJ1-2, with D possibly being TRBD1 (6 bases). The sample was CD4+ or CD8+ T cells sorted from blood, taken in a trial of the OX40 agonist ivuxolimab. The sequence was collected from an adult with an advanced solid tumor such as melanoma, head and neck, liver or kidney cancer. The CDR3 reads CASSISGEWGYTF. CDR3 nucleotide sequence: TGTGCCAGCAGTATTTCAGGGGAGTGGGGCTACACCTTC.